Below, 24 T cell receptor beta chains from the same sample are listed, as sequenced in a study of Ad26.COV2.S vaccination and SARS-CoV-2 variants. Profiled with immunoSEQ multiplex PCR; TCRdb holds only in-frame clones, not every one. The table shows hundreds of thousands of clones, with 89% occurring only once. As for treatment: about 20 received Ad26.COV2.S at low or high dose, single or two shots; five or six received placebo; per-sample allocation not given. Following the first vaccine or placebo injection, samples were taken on day 63. The sample in question was peripheral blood, obtained in a trial of Ad26.COV2.S vaccine versus placebo. The receptors were gathered from a person aged 18-65 years who received the Ad26.COV2.S COVID-19 vaccine or a placebo.

This clone has more than one count but fewer than ten. This sequence joins TRBV10-3 and TRBJ1-2; D is unclear. Trimming pared 4 bases from V and 0 bases from J, leaving 3 bases between. Germline-derived CDR1 and CDR2 are ENHRY and SYGVKD. This CDR3 comprises 12 residues. The CDR3: CAISGANYGYTF. In DNA form, the CDR3 reads TGTGCCATCAGTGGTGCTAACTATGGCTACACCTTC.

J is TRBJ2-2 and V is TRBV11-3; D possibly corresponds to TRBD2 (5 bases). This CDR3 is 14 amino acids long. Trimming stripped 1 base from V and 7 bases from J, with 10 bases between. Looked up from germline, CDR1 is SGHNT and CDR2 is YENEEA. The CDR3 coding sequence is TGTGCCAGCAGCTTAGGTGGGAGTGACGGGGAGCTGTTTTTT. Protein: CASSLGGSDGELFF.

The chain uses TRBV3-1 (or the pseudogene TRBV3-2) and TRBJ2-7; D not resolved. CDR3 size: 13 residues. V shed 0 bases and J shed 7 bases, with 10 bases lying between them. In germline, CDR1 is LGHDT, CDR2 YNNKEL (reference sequence). CDR3 amino acids: CASSQDRADEQYF. CDR3 sequence (DNA): TGTGCCAGCAGCCAAGATAGGGCAGATGAGCAGTACTTC.

In regard to this clone: In the same sample, other DNA sequences code for this CDR3. The rearrangement links TRBV7-2 to TRBJ1-5; D is possibly TRBD1 (5 bases). This CDR3 is 14 amino acids long. The germline gives CDR1 SGHTA, CDR2 FQGNSA. With 0 bases removed from V and 2 bases from J, the gap between germline ends came to 5 bases. CDR3 residues: CASSLAGGNQPQHF. CDR3 nucleotides: TGTGCCAGCAGCTTAGCAGGGGGCAATCAGCCCCAGCATTTT.

This clone occurred once. The chain joins TRBV7-9 to TRBJ2-6; the D gene is possibly TRBD1 (6 bases). Germline CDR1 and CDR2: SEHNR and FQNEAQ (reference sequence). This CDR3 is built from 16 residues. Trimming stripped 5 bases from V and 2 bases from J, with 13 bases between. The CDR3 sequence is CASSLAQGTGANVLTF. As DNA, the CDR3 is TGTGCCAGCAGCCTCGCCCAGGGGACTGGGGCCAACGTCCTGACTTTC.

This chain connects TRBV18 to TRBJ2-7, with 8 bases lining up with TRBD2. The CDR3 sequence is 15 residues long. Per the germline V gene, CDR1 is KGHSH and CDR2 is LQKENI. The J segment lost 6 bases and the V segment lost 6 bases, leaving 13 bases of the junction unmatched. The CDR3: CASSLSGTRKSEQYF. Written as DNA, the CDR3 is TGTGCCAGCTCCCTAAGCGGGACTAGGAAAAGCGAGCAGTACTTC.

The rearrangement uses TRBV7-3 and TRBJ2-1, with 8 nucleotides matching TRBD1. There are 16 residues in the CDR3. Per the germline V gene, CDR1 is SGHTA and CDR2 is FQGTGA. V lost 5 bases and J lost 0; bases outside the gene matches: 6. The CDR3 region is CASSLYGTGSYNEQFF. CDR3 coding DNA: TGTGCCAGCAGCCTATACGGGACAGGCTCCTACAATGAGCAGTTCTTC.

The chain links TRBV6-5 to TRBJ2-4, with TRBD2 as a possible D gene (6 bases). The CDR3 totals 13 residues. V was trimmed by 7 bases and J by 9 bases, leaving 16 bases between them. Germline loops: CDR1 MNHEY, CDR2 SVGAGI. CDR3 sequence reads: CASTRPGDGIQYF. The CDR3 region has the DNA TGTGCCAGCACCCGACCGGGAGATGGCATTCAGTACTTC.

This chain uses TRBV2 with TRBJ1-1; TRBD1 matches 7 bases. In germline, CDR1 is SNHLY, CDR2 FYNNEI. Trimming took 4 bases from V and 4 from J; bases not matched to a gene: 9. CDR3 length: 15 residues. CDR3 in amino acids: CASSGGRGVGTEAFF. The CDR3 nucleotides read TGTGCCAGCAGTGGCGGCAGGGGGGTTGGCACTGAAGCTTTCTTT.

V gene TRBV30 combines with J gene TRBJ1-2, with 7 nucleotides matching TRBD1. The CDR3 loop spans 14 amino acids. The J segment lost 8 bases and the V segment lost 3 bases, leaving 12 bases of the junction unmatched. CDR1 is GTSNPN and CDR2 is SVGIG in the germline V gene (reference sequence). The CDR3 loop is CAWREPTGELGYTF. The CDR3 DNA is TGTGCCTGGAGAGAGCCCACAGGGGAATTGGGCTACACCTTC.

The chain is built from TRBV7-8 and TRBJ1-2; 9 nucleotides line up with TRBD1. V lost 5 bases and J lost 5; bases outside the gene matches: 12. This CDR3 contains 16 residues. Germline V gene data show CDR1 as SGHVS and CDR2 as FQNEAQ. The CDR3 region has the DNA TGTGCCAGCAGCGCCCGAGGGACTGGACAGGGGTATGGCTACACCTTC. Amino acid sequence: CASSARGTGQGYGYTF.

The chain combines TRBV25-1 with TRBJ2-7; a possible D gene is TRBD2 (7 bases). Trimming removed 3 bases at V and 2 bases at J, with 11 bases between. The CDR3 extends over 14 amino acids. Germline assignment: CDR1 MGHDK and CDR2 SYGVNS. CDR3 in amino acids: CASSDAGAAYEQYF. In nucleotides, the CDR3 is TGTGCCAGCAGTGATGCGGGGGCGGCCTACGAGCAGTACTTC.

This rearrangement joins TRBV10-3 to TRBJ1-1; D is uncertain. This CDR3 comprises 14 residues. Germline lookup yields CDR1 ENHRY and CDR2 SYGVKD. The ends were cut back, 7 bases at V and 5 bases at J, with 17 bases in the middle. The CDR3 sequence: CAITKGFEWTEAFF. The CDR3 bases are TGTGCCATCACCAAAGGGTTTGAATGGACTGAAGCTTTCTTT.

This rearrangement joins TRBV6-4 to TRBJ2-5; TRBD1 might be the D (6 bases). In germline, CDR1 is MRHNA, CDR2 SNTAGT. The CDR3 spans 13 residues. V was trimmed by 5 bases and J by 5 bases, leaving 12 bases between them. The CDR3 sequence: CASSRRQGETQYF. DNA of the CDR3: TGTGCCAGCAGTCGACGGCAGGGGGAGACCCAGTACTTC.

Comments on this clone: Its ends do not fully match the called genes, so a read error is possible. The chain employs TRBV15 and TRBJ1-6; 9 bases are a match to TRBD1. The CDR3 covers 15 residues. Germline CDR1 is LNHNV and CDR2 is YYDKDF (reference sequence). CDR3 sequence reads: CATTRGTGSNSPLHF. The CDR3 DNA sequence: TGTGCCACCACCAGAGGGACAGGGAGTAATTCACCCCTCCACTTT.

The chain is built from TRBV7-2 and TRBJ2-7, with D perhaps TRBD1 (6 bases). Germline V CDR1 and CDR2: SGHTA, FQGNSA. Trimming removed 4 bases from V and 2 bases from J, with 15 bases in between. The CDR3 is 15 residues long. The CDR3 DNA sequence: TGTGCCAGCAGCTCATCCTACAGGGTTCCCTACGAGCAGTACTTC. Protein sequence: CASSSSYRVPYEQYF.

Remarks on this clone: Additional DNA sequences in this sample encode the identical CDR3. The V and J genes are TRBV18 and TRBJ2-3; no definite D call. Per germline, CDR1 KGHSH and CDR2 LQKENI. This CDR3 region has 10 residues. Trimming left V 6 bases short and J 5 bases short, with 3 bases between. CDR3 sequence: CASSEDTQYF. As DNA, the CDR3 is TGTGCCAGCTCGGAAGATACGCAGTATTTT.

CDR3 protein: CASKGGTSGYEQYF. The DNA for the CDR3 is TGTGCCAGCAAGGGGGGGACTAGCGGCTACGAGCAGTACTTC. The genes are TRBV6-5 and TRBJ2-7, with 11 bases identical to TRBD2. The CDR3 covers 14 residues. With 7 bases clipped from V and 3 bases from J, the junction kept 5 bases outside the gene matches. Germline lookup yields CDR1 MNHEY and CDR2 SVGAGI.

This clone was recorded once. The CDR3 protein is CASSQEIGGGATGELFF. CDR3 DNA sequence: TGCGCCAGCAGCCAAGAAATCGGCGGGGGGGCCACCGGGGAGCTGTTTTTT. The genes are TRBV4-3 and TRBJ2-2; 9 positions agree with TRBD2. With 0 bases clipped from V and 4 bases from J, the junction kept 6 bases outside the gene matches. The CDR3 extends over 17 amino acids. The germline V gene has CDR1 LGHNA and CDR2 YSLEER.

CDR3: CADRENEQFF. CDR3 nucleotides: TGTGCCGACCGGGAGAATGAGCAGTTCTTC. The chain links TRBV7-9 to TRBJ2-1; a possible D gene is TRBD2 (6 bases). The V and J ends lost 11 bases and 7 bases respectively, with 9 bases between them. Germline V gene data show CDR1 as SEHNR and CDR2 as FQNEAQ (reference sequence). The CDR3 consists of 10 residues.

The V gene is TRBV5-1, the J gene TRBJ2-1; 7 nucleotides align to TRBD2. The germline V gene encodes CDR1 SGHRS and CDR2 YFSETQ. The CDR3 is 15 residues long. Trimming took 0 bases from V and 2 from J; bases not matched to a gene: 2. CDR3 protein: CASSLESGAYNEQFF. The CDR3, as DNA: TGCGCCAGCAGCTTGGAGAGCGGGGCCTACAATGAGCAGTTCTTC.

The genes are TRBV11-2 and TRBJ2-1, with 7 nucleotides matching TRBD1. Germline assignment: CDR1 SGHAT and CDR2 FQNNGV. The CDR3 length is 14 residues. The V gene end was trimmed by 3 bases and the J gene end by 3 bases; junction bases not matched to a gene: 2. CDR3 sequence (DNA): TGTGCCAGCAGCTTTCGGGACAGCTACAATGAGCAGTTCTTC. Translated, it gives CASSFRDSYNEQFF.

This clone was counted once. The chain couples TRBV5-5 to TRBJ2-1; no clear D gene. V gave up 0 bases and J gave up 0 bases, with 7 bases separating them. Germline loops: CDR1 SGHKS, CDR2 YYEKEE (reference sequence). The CDR3 contains 15 residues. CDR3 region: CASSLEGYSYNEQFF. The CDR3 region has the DNA TGTGCCAGCAGCTTGGAGGGTTACTCCTACAATGAGCAGTTCTTC.

This clone was picked up one time. The rearrangement joins TRBV7-2 to TRBJ2-5; D is uncertain. V was cut by 0 bases and J by 2 bases, with 7 bases left in between. Germline CDR1 and CDR2: SGHTA and FQGNSA. CDR3 length: 14 amino acids. CDR3 amino acids: CASSLAIGQETQYF. The CDR3 nucleotides are TGTGCCAGCAGCTTAGCTATTGGGCAAGAGACCCAGTACTTC.